This T cell receptor beta chain originates from a study of T cell responses to AZD1222 COVID-19 vaccine (dated by TCRdb to about 2021). In the study overall: TCR sequencing covered more than 230 trial participants: 207 given two doses of AZD1222 and about 26 given two doses of MenACWY control vaccine. Enrollment into the trials was organized by age into subgroups of 18-55, 56-69 and 70-plus years, and those subgroups contained approximately 160, 26 and 62 TCR-sequenced participants, respectively. General findings and caveats noted by the study authors: Because no day 14 peak-response samples were available, repertoires were characterized only after the peak T cell response. Conclusions about previously exposed vaccinees were limited because only six or seven AZD1222 recipients were SARS-CoV-2 seropositive at baseline. Epitopes outside the regions mutated in the B.1.351 and B.1.1.7 variants were reportedly recognized by nearly half of the unique spike-specific TCRs. The whole spike protein was spanned by vaccine-associated CD4 TCRs, and dominant responses were seen in regions 160-218 and 743-854. Spike-specific TCR breadth and depth rose significantly after two AZD1222 doses compared with day 0 and with MenACWY recipients. Most participants were white British and females outnumbered males, and the authors suggested that clonal diversity may have been underestimated. The 56-69-year group was small, and its depth increase did not reach significance, likely because of low power.

V is trimmed back by 5 bases and J by 1 base, and the junction contains 6 bases that no gene match accounts for. CDR1 and CDR2 are read off the germline V gene (reference sequence) as LNHNV and YYDKDF. The CDR3, from cysteine to phenylalanine, totals 15 residues. The read is trimmed to its CDR3 DNA, 45 bases read in frame from base 1. This clone was recorded once. What this receptor recognizes is not known. Qualities for individual bases were not recorded, and no much larger clone is one base off. The CDR3 regions of human TCRbeta chains were subjected to immunosequencing. The paper's processing steps were these. Repertoire TCRs were matched against a reference library of SARS-CoV-2-specific TCRs generated with the MIRA antigen-specificity platform. Breadth was defined as the fraction of unique TCRs that were SARS-CoV-2-associated, and depth was defined as the fraction of total T cells that were SARS-CoV-2-associated. Each spike-specific TCR was assigned to its reactive spike region and to a CD4 or CD8 class using the MIRA data. Log10-transformed breadth and depth values were compared by one-way ANOVA with Sidak's multiple comparisons tests. The immuneACCESS repertoire file appears here via TCRdb, limited to in-frame rearrangements. These files lack a portion of the clones; in checked studies, under half of the deficit traces to unresolved V genes, and the cause of the others is not known. That table supplies the V and J calls and clone size; D and trimming were determined from the DNA. The sample table shows roughly 200,000 clones, and more than 85% are seen once. The ten biggest clones cover over 1.5% of the sample.

The time point label corresponds to: about 28 days (+/-7) after the second vaccine dose. Because spike-specific TCR depth and breadth did not differ between the two schedules, AZD1222 recipients who got a second dose at roughly 4 weeks were pooled with those who got a second dose at roughly 12 weeks. Vaccinee samples were obtained from the UK trials COV001 and COV002, which included a single-blind randomized controlled phase 2/3 trial of AZD1222 (ChAdOx1 nCoV-19) in healthy adults. For TCRbeta chain sequencing, PBMC samples from trial participants were taken at day 0 and at day 28 after the second dose.

The rearrangement combines TRBV15 with TRBJ1-1, and TRBD1 aligns with 8 junction nucleotides. The input for sequencing was peripheral blood, taken 28 days after the second AZD1222 dose. This receptor was identified in an adult who received the AZD1222 COVID-19 vaccine. The nucleotides are TGTGCCACCAGCGCAGGGACAGGAGGGAACACTGAAGCTTTCTTT. Translation gives CATSAGTGGNTEAFF.